Detailed here is one TCR beta chain. What this receptor recognizes is not known. No base-level quality is on record; no much larger clone is a single base apart. The data are from a study of shared clonotypes between healthy human individuals (dated by TCRdb to 2020 to 2022). At the level of the whole study: A few men and two women, aged 18 to 49 years, made up the cohort. Per donor, three plates each were used for CD4 naive and CD4 memory, two for CD8 naive, and one for CD8 memory. To estimate repertoire size and how much clonotype sharing occurs between individuals, the study deeply sequenced the blood TCR repertoires of several healthy adults. Different laboratories and diverse techniques were used to prepare libraries and sequence TCR repertoires, to increase sequencing depth and limit assay-specific biases. Per donor, leukapheresis produced somewhere between about 0.94 and 10 billion PBMCs.

The CDR3, cysteine through phenylalanine, is 15 amino acids long. Just the 45-base CDR3 DNA is kept, in frame starting at base 1. For this chain, trimming is 3 bases at the V end and 3 bases at the J end, and the number of junction bases without a gene match is 4. As encoded in the germline V gene, CDR1 is SGHRS while CDR2 is YFSETQ. TCR CDR3 regions were amplified from genomic DNA by multiplex PCR using the deep immunoSEQ assay. Genomic DNA extracted from each cell subset was distributed evenly over all wells of several immunoSEQ 96-well plates, and each plate served as one replicate. For sorted subsets, each replicate PCR was loaded with about 0.2 ug genomic DNA, equivalent to 30,000 or so T cell genomes. The purified libraries were quantified using a Qubit 3.0 fluorometer, sized with a Bioanalyzer 2100, and then quantified again using the KAPA Library Quantification kit. Every immunoSEQ 96-well plate was sequenced on a separate single-read 150-cycle Illumina NextSeq 550 flow cell. Turning to the authors' computational methods: Because the immunoSEQ output included only junctional sequences and no quality scores, the filtering could not be the same as the filtering used for full-length reads. To assign V/J genes and CDR3, sequences were annotated against IMGT germline references using PyIR, a Python wrapper for IgBLAST v1.9. Reads were filtered out if the reads had weak V/J assignments (E-value above 1e-6), no CDR3, stop codons, out-of-frame junctions, or ambiguous translated residues. A V3J clonotype was defined by an identical inferred V gene, J gene, and CDR3 amino acid sequence. Percentage overlap between repertoires was calculated by dividing the number of shared unique clonotypes by the size of the smaller repertoire. Repertoire richness was assessed with RTK rarefaction, the Chao1 estimator, and Recon v2.1 estimates of unobserved clonotypes. Generation probabilities for all TCRbeta clonotypes obtained by the gDNA method from several donors were computed using OLGA. As stored in TCRdb, this immuneACCESS dataset retains in-frame rearrangements with V and J assigned. A fraction of the clones does not appear; measured against another copy, unresolved V genes explain less than half of the discrepancy, and the remainder lacks a known reason. D and trimming come from the DNA, and the V and J calls and clone size come from that table. This sample lists under 1,100,000 clones; approximately 70% were detected once. The ten largest clones take up nearly 1.5% of the sample.

The paper's findings and limits, for the study overall: Naive subsets generally had larger estimated clonotype richness than memory subsets. Even with the large sequencing depth, rarefaction of the sorted-subset datasets indicated that sequencing was incomplete. Because the study included only a small number of donors, the genetic and exposure-history diversity represented was limited. Based on pairwise subsampling, the degree of clonotype sharing among donors was expected to be affected by sequencing depth. Sampling was restricted to blood, and TCR repertoires in tissues likely differ from the TCR repertoires found in blood. Roughly 5.2% of naive CD4, around 3.5% of naive CD8, approximately 2.2% of memory CD4, and around 0.42% of memory CD8 clonotypes were shared across several donors. Compared with non-shared clonotypes, the clonotypes found in all four sorted-subset donors had higher generation probabilities.

Healthy HIV-negative adults with no recently reported acute infections or vaccinations were included as donors. All donors were Caucasian adults living in Nashville, Tennessee, USA. CD4+ T cells were enriched through magnetic negative selection, after which naive cells were positively selected on CD45RA and the remaining negative fraction served as the memory subset. Blood was collected by leukapheresis, and PBMCs were isolated by Ficoll-Histopaque density gradient centrifugation and then cryopreserved in liquid nitrogen vapor phase. Analytical flow cytometry was used to check the purity and quantity of each magnetically sorted T cell population. Genomic DNA was isolated from every sorted fraction and measured by UV absorbance on a Nanodrop 2000c.

The TCR was taken from a young man in good health. Sequenced sample: memory CD4+ T cells sorted from blood. According to the study, the label for this sample's cell subset or site signals: CD45RA-negative fraction. Recombination linked TRBV5-1 to TRBJ2-2, with 8 bases matching TRBD1. The CDR3 loop reads CASSYDRGDTGELFF. The DNA sequence is TGCGCCAGCAGCTACGACAGGGGAGACACCGGGGAGCTGTTTTTT.